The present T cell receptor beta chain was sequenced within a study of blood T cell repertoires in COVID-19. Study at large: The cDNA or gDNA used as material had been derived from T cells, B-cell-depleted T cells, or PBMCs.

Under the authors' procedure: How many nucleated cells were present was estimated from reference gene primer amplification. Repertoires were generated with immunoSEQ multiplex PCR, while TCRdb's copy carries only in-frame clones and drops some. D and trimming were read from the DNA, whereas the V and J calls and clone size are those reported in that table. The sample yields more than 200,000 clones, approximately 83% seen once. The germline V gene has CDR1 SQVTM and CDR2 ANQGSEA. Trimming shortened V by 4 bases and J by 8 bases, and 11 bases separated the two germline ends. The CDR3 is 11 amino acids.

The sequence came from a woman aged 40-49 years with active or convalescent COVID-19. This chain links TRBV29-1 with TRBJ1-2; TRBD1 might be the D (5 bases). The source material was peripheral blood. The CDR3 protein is CSVGGPWGYTF. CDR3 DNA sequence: TGCAGCGTTGGGGGCCCATGGGGCTACACCTTC.